Shown below are 26 T cell receptor beta chains from a single sample sequenced in a study of blood T cell repertoires in COVID-19. The method was immunoSEQ multiplex PCR; TCRdb's version includes in-frame clones alone and lacks a portion of them. The sample lists 80,000 to 100,000 clones, about 86% occurring once. Material for sequencing was peripheral blood. The origin of the receptors is a woman aged 60-75 years in a cohort sampled during active or convalescent COVID-19.

This clone was observed once. The chain employs TRBV5-1 and TRBJ2-5; D ambiguous. Looked up from germline, CDR1 is SGHRS and CDR2 is YFSETQ. V was cut by 3 bases and J by 5 bases, with 14 bases left in between. This CDR3 spans 14 amino acids. The CDR3 sequence: CASSSYSTSETQYF. CDR3 DNA: TGCGCCAGCAGCTCATACAGTACCTCGGAGACCCAGTACTTC.

The chain combines TRBV6-2 or TRBV6-3 with TRBJ2-7; 7 bases fit TRBD1. The V gene's germline CDR1 is MNHEY and CDR2 SVGEGT. Unmatched junction bases numbered 1, after V lost 2 bases and J lost 3 bases. The CDR3 spans 13 residues. The CDR3 sequence is CASSYRGRYEQYF. The CDR3 nucleotides are TGTGCCAGCAGTTACAGGGGGCGCTACGAGCAGTACTTC.

The rearrangement uses TRBV5-1 and TRBJ2-7; D is undetermined. Trimming stripped 1 base from V and 0 bases from J, with 14 bases between. The CDR3 is 16 residues long. Germline V gene data show CDR1 as SGHRS and CDR2 as YFSETQ. The CDR3 spells CASSLSGTWSSYEQYF. The CDR3 DNA sequence: TGCGCCAGCAGCTTGTCGGGTACGTGGAGCTCCTACGAGCAGTACTTC.

This clone was recorded once. The chain links TRBV27 to TRBJ1-2, with TRBD1 matching 10 bases. The V gene's germline CDR1 is MNHEY and CDR2 SMNVEV (reference sequence). The CDR3 length is 14 residues. Trimming took 6 bases from V and 5 from J; bases not matched to a gene: 6. The CDR3 DNA reads as TGTGCCAGCAGACCTAAGGACAGGGGGTATGGCTACACCTTC. Protein: CASRPKDRGYGYTF.

V is TRBV3-1 (or the pseudogene TRBV3-2) and J is TRBJ1-2; D possibly corresponds to TRBD1 (5 bases). CDR3 size: 15 residues. Per germline, CDR1 LGHDT and CDR2 YNNKEL (reference sequence). The V gene lost 0 bases and the J gene lost 1 base, with 9 bases spanning the gap. The CDR3 reads CASSQEGVRNYGYTF. CDR3 bases: TGTGCCAGCAGCCAAGAAGGGGTGCGTAACTATGGCTACACCTTC.

The V gene is TRBV5-1, the J gene TRBJ1-3, with 9 bases aligning to TRBD1. This CDR3 comprises 19 residues. Germline values: CDR1 SGHRS, CDR2 YFSETQ. The V gene end was trimmed by 1 base and the J gene end by 2 bases; junction bases not matched to a gene: 13. The CDR3 loop reads CASSLKWLGGQGTGNTIYF. CDR3 in DNA: TGCGCCAGCAGCTTGAAGTGGTTGGGGGGACAGGGCACTGGAAACACCATATATTTT.

There are a few counts of this clone. The J gene is TRBJ2-7, the V gene TRBV30; D ambiguous. V was shortened by 0 bases and J by 3 bases, with 9 bases between the two germline ends. The germline V gene encodes CDR1 GTSNPN and CDR2 SVGIG (reference sequence). The CDR3 is 13 residues long. CDR3 coding DNA: TGTGCCTGGAGTGTATCTTACAGCTACGAGCAGTACTTC. Its protein product is CAWSVSYSYEQYF.

This clone has just one count. The chain recombines TRBV19 with TRBJ2-1, with a possible D match to TRBD1 (6 bases). The ends were cut back, 3 bases at V and 10 bases at J, with 19 bases in the middle. CDR3 length: 15 amino acids. The germline V gene has CDR1 LNHDA and CDR2 SQIVND (reference sequence). The CDR3 DNA follows: TGTGCCAGTAGTATCCAAACCCGCTCCAGGGGCGAGCAGTTCTTC. Its protein is CASSIQTRSRGEQFF.

This chain connects TRBV3-1 (or the pseudogene TRBV3-2) to TRBJ1-1; D unclear. V was pared by 0 bases and J by 11 bases, with 13 bases between. The germline CDR1 and CDR2 sequences are LGHDT and YNNKEL (reference sequence). This CDR3 contains 13 residues. CDR3 sequence (DNA): TGTGCCAGCAGCCAAGACTATGACAAGGCGGCTTTCTTT. Translated, it gives CASSQDYDKAAFF.

The rearrangement uses TRBV19 and TRBJ2-7; tentatively, D is TRBD1 (6 bases). Germline-derived CDR1 and CDR2 are LNHDA and SQIVND (reference sequence). The CDR3 is made up of 14 amino acids. The V gene lost 5 bases and the J gene lost 2 bases, with 13 bases spanning the gap. CDR3 protein: CASSEDRSPYEQYF. CDR3 sequence (DNA): TGTGCCAGTAGTGAGGACAGATCCCCCTACGAGCAGTACTTC.

The rearrangement links TRBV29-1 to TRBJ1-4, with D possibly TRBD1 on 6 matching bases. Germline CDR1 and CDR2: SQVTM and ANQGSEA. Trimming pared 4 bases from V and 5 bases from J, leaving 17 bases between. The CDR3 spans 15 residues. DNA of the CDR3: TGCAGCGTTGGCCCGACAGGACAGCTCAATGAAAAACTGTTTTTT. Translated, it gives CSVGPTGQLNEKLFF.

The gene calls are TRBV28 and TRBJ2-2; the match to TRBD2 covers 9 bases. This CDR3 contains 15 residues. The V gene end was trimmed by 3 bases and the J gene end by 4 bases; junction bases not matched to a gene: 3. Looked up from germline, CDR1 is MDHEN and CDR2 is SYDVKM. CDR3 DNA: TGTGCCAGCAGTTTTAGCGGGAGAGGCACCGGGGAGCTGTTTTTT. Its protein is CASSFSGRGTGELFF.

In DNA form, the CDR3 reads TGTGCCAGCAGCTTGAAAACAGGGGCTCCTGAAGCTTTCTTT. Its translation is CASSLKTGAPEAFF. The chain recombines TRBV5-5 with TRBJ1-1; 7 bases fit TRBD1. Germline V gene lookup returns CDR1 SGHKS and CDR2 YYEKEE (reference sequence). The CDR3 has 14 amino acids. The V segment lost 1 base and the J segment 6 bases; nucleotides outside the gene matches: 6.

The V gene is TRBV21-1, the J gene TRBJ2-3; TRBD2 is the table's D call and was not checked against the DNA. TRBV21-1 is classified as a pseudogene. The CDR3 is 20 amino acids. The CDR3 sequence: CASIFRGLAGGPGGTDTQYF. The CDR3 region has the DNA TGTGCCAGCATATTCCGGGGACTAGCGGGAGGGCCGGGTGGCACAGATACGCAGTATTTT.

The V and J genes are TRBV5-4 and TRBJ2-5; TRBD1 agrees at 7 bases. V shed 4 bases and J 2 bases; nucleotides not matched to a gene: 2. The CDR3 spans 13 residues. Germline V CDR1 and CDR2: SGHNT, YYREEE (reference sequence). CDR3 amino acids: CASSTGQQETQYF. CDR3 nucleotide sequence: TGTGCCAGCAGCACGGGACAGCAAGAGACCCAGTACTTC.

V usage is TRBV5-1 and J usage is TRBJ1-1; TRBD1 matches at 9 bases. Germline V gives CDR1 SGHRS, CDR2 YFSETQ. With 4 bases clipped from V and 10 bases from J, the junction kept 14 bases outside the gene matches. The CDR3 runs 15 residues. CDR3 sequence (DNA): TGCGCCAGCAGCCTCCTTACGGGACAGGGCGGAGCAGCTTTCTTT. Translating gives CASSLLTGQGGAAFF.

The chain is built from TRBV9 and TRBJ2-5, with 11 positions matching TRBD1. The CDR3 is made up of 15 amino acids. Germline assignment: CDR1 SGDLS and CDR2 YYNGEE. Trimming took 3 bases from V and 5 from J; bases not matched to a gene: 6. CDR3 coding DNA: TGTGCCAGCAGCGAAGGGACAGGGGGTATGGAGACCCAGTACTTC. Its protein is CASSEGTGGMETQYF.

This chain connects TRBV6-5 to TRBJ2-5; a possible D gene is TRBD1 (6 bases). Germline V gene data show CDR1 as MNHEY and CDR2 as SVGAGI. The CDR3 totals 15 residues. Deletions cut 0 bases from V and 5 bases from J, with 13 bases between. CDR3 coding DNA: TGTGCCAGCAGTTACTCAACTGGGACAAAGGAGACCCAGTACTTC. Its translation is CASSYSTGTKETQYF.

This chain links TRBV19 with TRBJ1-1; TRBD1 matches at 9 bases. Losses at the gene ends were 4 bases for V and 0 bases for J; bases not matched to a gene: 6. Per the germline V gene, CDR1 is LNHDA and CDR2 is SQIVND (reference sequence). The CDR3 extends over 16 amino acids. The CDR3 is CASSSPTGGVNTEAFF. CDR3 DNA: TGTGCCAGTAGTAGCCCGACAGGGGGAGTGAACACTGAAGCTTTCTTT.

The chain couples TRBV6-5 to TRBJ2-7, with 8 bases that match TRBD1. V was clipped by 8 bases and J by 5 bases; unmatched bases: 2. The CDR3 has 11 residues. Germline CDR1 MNHEY, CDR2 SVGAGI. CDR3 protein: CASGQGHEQYF. The CDR3 DNA reads TGTGCCAGCGGACAGGGTCACGAGCAGTACTTC.

This clone was seen once. V usage is TRBV4-1 and J usage is TRBJ1-1; 12 bases agree with TRBD1. V lost 1 base, J lost 4 bases, and 7 bases stayed unmatched. This CDR3 has 17 amino acids. Germline CDR1 reads MGHRA; CDR2 reads YSYEKL. CDR3 sequence reads: CASSQGRDRGPRTEAFF. The CDR3 coding sequence is TGCGCCAGCAGCCAAGGTCGGGACAGGGGGCCTCGCACTGAAGCTTTCTTT.

This sequence joins TRBV10-3 and TRBJ2-7, with 10 bases fitting TRBD2. The CDR3 is made up of 15 amino acids. Germline V gives CDR1 ENHRY, CDR2 SYGVKD. V was clipped by 5 bases and J by 2 bases; unmatched bases: 6. The CDR3 DNA follows: TGTGCCATCAGTAACAGCGGGAGGGGGACCTACGAGCAGTACTTC. Protein product: CAISNSGRGTYEQYF.

This clone is a singleton in its sample. The chain recombines TRBV7-8 with TRBJ1-1; D uncertain. The length of the CDR3 is 14 residues. Trimming took off 2 bases at V and 3 bases at J, with 10 bases between the two ends. Looked up from germline, CDR1 is SGHVS and CDR2 is FQNEAQ. CDR3 region: CASSLTAVYTEAFF. Here the CDR3 DNA reads TGTGCCAGCAGCTTAACGGCGGTTTACACTGAAGCTTTCTTT.

V gene TRBV6-6 combines with J gene TRBJ1-2; TRBD1 matches 7 bases. The CDR3 is 14 amino acids. Germline CDR1 and CDR2: MNHNY and SVGAGI (reference sequence). V shed 0 bases, J shed 7 bases, and the junction held 5 bases outside the gene matches. CDR3 region: CASSYSHQGGGYTF. The CDR3 region has the DNA TGTGCCAGCAGTTACTCGCATCAGGGGGGTGGCTACACCTTC.

CDR3: CASSRLMNTEAFF. Written as DNA, the CDR3 is TGTGCCAGCAGTCGACTAATGAACACTGAAGCTTTCTTT. The chain carries TRBV12-3 or TRBV12-4 and TRBJ1-1; unclear D gene. This CDR3 contains 13 residues. Trimming took 5 bases from V and 0 from J, leaving 7 bases between them.

The chain has TRBV5-1 and TRBJ1-1; D gene uncertain. The V end was cut by 0 bases, the J end by 1 base, with 10 bases between. This CDR3 is 15 amino acids long. Germline V gene sequence: CDR1 SGHRS, CDR2 YFSETQ. CDR3 DNA sequence: TGCGCCAGCAGCTTGGGTCTGGGCCGGAACACTGAAGCTTTCTTT. As protein: CASSLGLGRNTEAFF.